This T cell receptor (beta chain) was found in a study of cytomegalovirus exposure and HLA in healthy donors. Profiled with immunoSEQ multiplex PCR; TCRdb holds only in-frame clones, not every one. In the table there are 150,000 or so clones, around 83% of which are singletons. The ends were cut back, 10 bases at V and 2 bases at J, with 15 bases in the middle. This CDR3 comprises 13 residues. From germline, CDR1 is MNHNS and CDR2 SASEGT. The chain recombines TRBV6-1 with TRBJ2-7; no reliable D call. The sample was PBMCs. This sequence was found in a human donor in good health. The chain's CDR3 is CATALRSAYEQYF. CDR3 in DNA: TGTGCCACCGCTTTGCGTTCCGCCTACGAGCAGTACTTC.